The 30 T cell receptor beta chains given below trace back to one sample, sequenced in a study of cytomegalovirus exposure and HLA in healthy donors. PCR used 60 Vbeta primers and 13 Jbeta primers. Clones were sequenced by immunoSEQ multiplex PCR, and TCRdb holds only the in-frame ones, with some missing. The profile covers 200,000 to 250,000 clones, with almost 85% appearing a single time and more than 0.45% taken by the ten largest. Specimen: PBMCs. These TCRs come from a woman aged 40 to 50 in good health and CMV-seronegative.

The chain combines TRBV7-8 with TRBJ2-5; D is perhaps TRBD2 (6 bases). This CDR3 contains 14 residues. Germline-derived CDR1 and CDR2 are SGHVS and FQNEAQ. V was pared by 1 base and J by 4 bases, with 10 bases between. CDR3: CASSLVGGRETQYF. In DNA, the CDR3 is TGTGCCAGCAGCTTAGTGGGGGGTAGAGAGACCCAGTACTTC.

This rearrangement joins TRBV5-5 to TRBJ1-1; no firm D call. V lost 1 base and J 1 base, leaving 11 bases between the germline ends. This CDR3 is 15 amino acids long. Germline V CDR1 and CDR2: SGHKS, YYEKEE (reference sequence). CDR3 coding DNA: TGTGCCAGCAGCTTGTATCCCGGGGAGAACACTGAAGCTTTCTTT. As protein: CASSLYPGENTEAFF.

This clone showed up just once. The genes are TRBV5-8 and TRBJ1-1; 7 nucleotides align to TRBD1. In germline, CDR1 is SGHTS, CDR2 YDEGEE. This CDR3 contains 16 residues. V shed 2 bases and J 0 bases; nucleotides not matched to a gene: 7. This chain's CDR3 is CASSFWDSQMNTEAFF. As DNA, the CDR3 is TGTGCCAGCAGCTTCTGGGACAGCCAGATGAACACTGAAGCTTTCTTT.

The chain couples TRBV11-3 to TRBJ2-1, with D maybe TRBD1 (6 bases). The CDR3 covers 13 residues. Germline CDR1 SGHNT, CDR2 YENEEA. The V gene lost 4 bases and the J gene lost 5 bases, with 9 bases spanning the gap. CDR3 loop: CASSSHRDNEQFF. For the CDR3, the DNA is TGTGCCAGCAGCTCCCACAGGGACAATGAGCAGTTCTTC.

The chain links TRBV6-6 to TRBJ2-3, with D possibly being TRBD1 (5 bases). V gave up 2 bases and J gave up 2 bases, with 11 bases separating them. In germline, CDR1 is MNHNY, CDR2 SVGAGI (reference sequence). This CDR3 spans 15 amino acids. Here the CDR3 reads CASSYPGQTTDTQYF. As DNA, the CDR3 is TGTGCCAGCAGTTACCCAGGACAAACCACAGATACGCAGTATTTT.

This clone has only a few counts. This CDR3 reads CASSFSSYTGELFF. CDR3 in DNA: TGTGCCAGCAGCTTTAGCAGTTACACCGGGGAGCTGTTTTTT. This rearrangement joins TRBV5-6 to TRBJ2-2, with unresolved D. The V and J ends lost 2 bases and 3 bases respectively, with 8 bases between them. CDR1 and CDR2 (germline): SGHDT, YYEEEE. The CDR3 runs 14 residues.

This CDR3 is CAWGGAGAFF. For the CDR3, the DNA is TGTGCCTGGGGAGGGGCCGGAGCTTTCTTT. The genes are TRBV30 and TRBJ1-1, with D perhaps TRBD1 (5 bases). The CDR3 spans 10 residues. V lost 5 bases to trimming and J lost 10 bases, with 11 bases between them. CDR1 is GTSNPN and CDR2 is SVGIG in the germline V gene (reference sequence).

V is TRBV6-5 and J is TRBJ1-6; TRBD1 matches at 7 bases. After removal of 2 bases from V and 7 bases from J, the junction contained 5 bases not matched to a gene. The length of the CDR3 is 15 residues. Germline-derived CDR1 and CDR2 are MNHEY and SVGAGI. CDR3 loop: CASSYTTGRNSPLHF. The CDR3 region has the DNA TGTGCCAGCAGTTACACGACAGGGCGAAATTCACCCCTCCACTTT.

This rearrangement joins TRBV13 to TRBJ2-7; tentative D call: TRBD1 (5 bases). This CDR3 has 15 residues. The germline CDR1 and CDR2 sequences are PRHDT and FYEKMQ (reference sequence). V was pared by 5 bases and J by 2 bases, with 16 bases between. The CDR3 reads CASSPTTLGAYEQYF. CDR3 coding DNA: TGTGCCAGCAGCCCGACCACCCTAGGGGCCTACGAGCAGTACTTC.

The rearrangement links TRBV7-2 to TRBJ2-3; 7 positions match TRBD1. V lost 1 base, J lost 5 bases, and 6 bases stayed unmatched. CDR1 is SGHTA, CDR2 FQGNSA, per germline. This CDR3 is built from 15 residues. The CDR3 loop reads CASSLGQGDKDTQYF. CDR3 nucleotide sequence: TGTGCCAGCAGCTTAGGTCAGGGGGATAAAGATACGCAGTATTTT.

The chain has TRBV4-2 and TRBJ1-4; D is perhaps TRBD1 (5 bases). CDR1 and CDR2 (germline): LGHNA, YNFKEQ. V lost 1 base to trimming and J lost 7 bases, with 13 bases between them. The CDR3 is made up of 15 amino acids. In DNA form, the CDR3 reads TGTGCCAGCAGCCAAGTTCCAGGGAGGGGTGAAAAACTGTTTTTT. Encoded protein: CASSQVPGRGEKLFF.

The chain is built from TRBV30 and TRBJ2-7; 10 bases fit TRBD1. Germline-derived CDR1 and CDR2 are GTSNPN and SVGIG (reference sequence). There are 15 residues in the CDR3. Trimming at V came to 4 bases and at J to 2 bases, leaving 8 bases not matched to a gene. Here the CDR3 reads CAWTRGQGMAYEQYF. In DNA form, the CDR3 reads TGTGCCTGGACACGGGGACAGGGGATGGCCTACGAGCAGTACTTC.

V is TRBV7-9 and J is TRBJ1-1, with a weak D call TRBD1 (5 bases). This CDR3 spans 12 amino acids. In germline, CDR1 is SEHNR, CDR2 FQNEAQ (reference sequence). Trimming removed 5 bases from V and 7 bases from J, with 11 bases in between. The CDR3 region has the DNA TGTGCCAGCAGCACGGGACTAATTGAAGCTTTCTTT. Translation: CASSTGLIEAFF.

The chain is built from TRBV4-1 and TRBJ1-1; D remains unclear. Trimming cost V 0 bases and J 0 bases, with 5 bases left between them. Germline values: CDR1 MGHRA, CDR2 YSYEKL. This CDR3 comprises 14 residues. CDR3 sequence (DNA): TGCGCCAGCAGCCAAGAGGGCATGAACACTGAAGCTTTCTTT. Encoded protein: CASSQEGMNTEAFF.

The J gene is TRBJ2-2, the V gene TRBV28; 10 nucleotides align to TRBD2. The CDR3 is made up of 15 amino acids. Germline-derived CDR1 and CDR2 are MDHEN and SYDVKM. The J segment lost 5 bases and the V segment lost 8 bases, leaving 8 bases of the junction unmatched. The CDR3 DNA is TGTGCCAGCCGCCCGGGACTAGCGCAAACCGGGGAGCTGTTTTTT. Amino acids: CASRPGLAQTGELFF.

The chain recombines TRBV13 with TRBJ2-1; TRBD2 matches at 9 bases. V shed 2 bases, J shed 4 bases, and the junction held 3 bases outside the gene matches. Germline-derived CDR1 and CDR2 are PRHDT and FYEKMQ (reference sequence). CDR3 size: 15 residues. The CDR3 DNA reads TGTGCCAGCAGCTTAAGTAGCGGGGGTTACAATGAGCAGTTCTTC. The encoded protein is CASSLSSGGYNEQFF.

This rearrangement joins TRBV30 to TRBJ1-2, with TRBD1 matching 8 bases. Germline V gene lookup returns CDR1 GTSNPN and CDR2 SVGIG (reference sequence). V shed 0 bases, J shed 8 bases, and the junction held 8 bases outside the gene matches. The CDR3 has 14 residues. The CDR3 DNA reads TGTGCCTGGAGTGTACATCCAGGGGGCGTGGGCTACACCTTC. Residues: CAWSVHPGGVGYTF.

The table lists this clone with a count of one. This CDR3 is CASSYGGLGEKLFF. CDR3 DNA sequence: TGTGCCAGCAGCTACGGGGGGCTCGGTGAAAAACTGTTTTTT. V and J are TRBV14 and TRBJ1-4, with D possibly being TRBD1 (6 bases). This CDR3 has 14 amino acids. Trimming stripped 5 bases from V and 7 bases from J, with 14 bases between. The V gene's germline CDR1 is SGHDN and CDR2 FVKESK. The full variable domain, its missing parts supplied by reference TRBV14 and TRBJ1-4, is EAGVTQFPSHSVIEKGQTVTLRCDPISGHDNLYWYRRVMGKEIKFLLHFVKESKQDESGMPNNRFLAERTGGTYSTLKVQPAELEDSGVYFCASSYGGLGEKLFFGSGTQLSVL.

This clone appeared a few times. This chain links TRBV5-6 with TRBJ1-4, with 9 positions matching TRBD1. With 4 bases clipped from V and 9 bases from J, the junction kept 13 bases outside the gene matches. There are 16 residues in the CDR3. CDR1 and CDR2 (germline): SGHDT, YYEEEE. This CDR3 is CASSAQQGATLKKLFF. Written as DNA, the CDR3 is TGTGCCAGCAGCGCCCAACAGGGGGCCACGTTGAAAAAACTGTTTTTT.

The chain carries TRBV6-5 and TRBJ2-7; a weak D match, TRBD1 (6 bases). V was clipped by 0 bases and J by 2 bases, with 14 bases between them. The CDR3 is 16 amino acids. The germline V gene has CDR1 MNHEY and CDR2 SVGAGI. The CDR3 sequence is CASSYSGRGFPYEQYF. Written as DNA, the CDR3 is TGTGCCAGCAGTTACTCAGGAAGGGGGTTTCCCTACGAGCAGTACTTC.

The chain is built from TRBV5-1 and TRBJ1-1; TRBD1 might be the D (6 bases). In germline, CDR1 is SGHRS, CDR2 YFSETQ. This CDR3 is 16 amino acids long. The V end lost 0 bases, the J end lost 0 bases, and 12 bases lay between the germline ends. CDR3 loop: CASSLGVGQMNTEAFF. The CDR3 coding sequence is TGCGCCAGCAGCTTGGGGGTCGGACAGATGAACACTGAAGCTTTCTTT. Using reference TRBV5-1 and TRBJ1-1 for the parts outside the CDR3, the full variable domain is KAGVTQTPRYLIKTRGQQVTLSCSPISGHRSVSWYQQTPGQGLQFLFEYFSETQRNKGNFPGRFSGRQFSNSRSEMNVSTLELGDSALYLCASSLGVGQMNTEAFFGQGTRLTVV.

CDR3 sequence (DNA): TGTGCCAGCAGCGTTGTGGGACAGGTGAACTCTGGGGCCAACGTCCTGACTTTC. Translation: CASSVVGQVNSGANVLTF. The chain links TRBV7-2 to TRBJ2-6; 8 nucleotides align to TRBD1. J was trimmed by 0 bases and V by 5 bases; bases with no gene match: 9. The CDR3 sequence is 18 residues long. Per germline, CDR1 SGHTA and CDR2 FQGNSA.

The V and J genes are TRBV2 and TRBJ2-3; possible D gene TRBD1, 5 bases. Germline V gives CDR1 SNHLY, CDR2 FYNNEI. Trimming took off 2 bases at V and 8 bases at J, with 8 bases between the two ends. The CDR3 is made up of 12 amino acids. CDR3 in amino acids: CASSEHRGTQYF. CDR3 bases: TGTGCCAGCAGTGAACATAGGGGTACGCAGTATTTT.

The V gene is TRBV9, the J gene TRBJ2-7; perhaps TRBD2 as D (6 bases). V dropped 3 bases and J dropped 1 base, with 14 bases sitting between them. Germline V gives CDR1 SGDLS, CDR2 YYNGEE. The CDR3 spans 15 residues. This CDR3 reads CASSEDGGWSYEQYF. CDR3 DNA sequence: TGTGCCAGCAGCGAAGACGGGGGATGGTCCTACGAGCAGTACTTC.

The V call is TRBV7-3, the J call TRBJ2-2; 8 bases agree with TRBD1. The CDR3 covers 15 residues. Germline CDR1 reads SGHTA; CDR2 reads FQGTGA. Trimming removed 8 bases from V and 5 bases from J; junction bases left unmatched: 10. CDR3 sequence reads: CASGSAGGGTGELFF. CDR3 sequence (DNA): TGTGCCAGCGGGTCGGCAGGGGGCGGGACCGGGGAGCTGTTTTTT.

The chain uses TRBV6-5 and TRBJ1-2; 8 nucleotides match TRBD1. The ends lost 0 bases at V and 5 bases at J; junction bases unmatched: 2. CDR1 and CDR2 from the germline V gene are MNHEY and SVGAGI. This CDR3 is 14 amino acids long. CDR3 nucleotide sequence: TGTGCCAGCAGTTACTCACGACAGGGGTATGGCTACACCTTC. Amino acid sequence: CASSYSRQGYGYTF.

The chain links TRBV25-1 to TRBJ1-1; D might be TRBD1 (5 bases). This CDR3 region has 13 residues. Germline CDR1 MGHDK, CDR2 SYGVNS. The V and J ends lost 8 bases and 5 bases respectively, with 15 bases between them. CDR3 loop: CASVTRGFTEAFF. In DNA, the CDR3 is TGTGCCAGCGTCACCCGGGGGTTTACTGAAGCTTTCTTT.

The chain joins TRBV5-4 to TRBJ1-2, with 7 bases identical to TRBD1. Germline lookup yields CDR1 SGHNT and CDR2 YYREEE (reference sequence). The ends lost 2 bases at V and 4 bases at J; junction bases unmatched: 8. The CDR3 extends over 15 amino acids. The CDR3 protein is CASSFTGVRGYGYTF. The CDR3 nucleotides read TGTGCCAGCAGCTTCACAGGGGTAAGGGGCTATGGCTACACCTTC. The full variable domain, completed using reference TRBV5-4 and TRBJ1-2, is ETGVTQSPTHLIKTRGQQVTLRCSSQSGHNTVSWYQQALGQGPQFIFQYYREEENGRGNFPPRFSGLQFPNYSSELNVNALELDDSALYLCASSFTGVRGYGYTFGSGTRLTVV.

The DNA for the CDR3 is TGTGCCAGCAGCCGTAGCGGGGGGGTCTCCTACAATGAGCAGTTCTTC. Translation gives CASSRSGGVSYNEQFF. The V and J genes are TRBV7-2 and TRBJ2-1, with 11 bases identical to TRBD2. Looked up from germline, CDR1 is SGHTA and CDR2 is FQGNSA. The junction had 3 bases not matched to a gene; V was cut back by 5 bases and J by 0 bases. The CDR3 length is 16 residues.

CDR3 sequence: CASSSQGGVTYEQYF. The CDR3 DNA reads TGTGCCAGCAGCTCCCAAGGGGGAGTTACCTACGAGCAGTACTTC. This chain links TRBV7-8 with TRBJ2-7, with D possibly TRBD1 on 6 matching bases. The CDR3 extends over 15 amino acids. V was shortened by 4 bases and J by 2 bases, with 15 bases between the two germline ends. The germline V gene has CDR1 SGHVS and CDR2 FQNEAQ.